These 15 T cell receptor beta chains were all obtained from the same sample, sequenced in a study of lymphopenia after photon versus proton radiotherapy. Using immunoSEQ multiplex PCR, the repertoire was profiled, and TCRdb retains in-frame clones only, with some absent. The sample has around 150,000 clones, 75% to 90% seen once. The sample was peripheral blood, taken from a patient treated with photon-based radiotherapy. The source is a man aged 45-65 years with gastric cancer.

V usage is TRBV25-1 and J usage is TRBJ2-1; 8 bases fit TRBD2. The ends lost 1 base at V and 6 bases at J; junction bases unmatched: 5. The CDR3 has 15 amino acids. Germline V gene data show CDR1 as MGHDK and CDR2 as SYGVNS. The CDR3 region is CASSEWGGLANEQFF. The CDR3 nucleotides are TGTGCCAGCAGTGAATGGGGAGGACTAGCCAATGAGCAGTTCTTC. Using reference TRBV25-1 and TRBJ2-1 for the parts outside the CDR3, the full variable domain is EADIYQTPRYLVIGTGKKITLECSQTMGHDKMYWYQQDPGMELHLIHYSYGVNSTEKGDLSSESTVSRIRTEHFPLTLESARPSHTSQYLCASSEWGGLANEQFFGPGTRLTVL.

V usage is TRBV19 and J usage is TRBJ1-2; 8 bases are a match to TRBD1. CDR3 size: 14 residues. Germline CDR1 and CDR2: LNHDA and SQIVND (reference sequence). V shed 7 bases, J shed 4 bases, and the junction held 8 bases outside the gene matches. Here the CDR3 DNA reads TGTGCCAGTATTGAACCAGGGGGCACCTATGGCTACACCTTC. This gives the protein CASIEPGGTYGYTF.

The CDR3 sequence: CASSPTGGEGYGYTF. DNA for the CDR3: TGTGCCAGCAGCCCGACAGGGGGCGAGGGCTATGGCTACACCTTC. This chain joins TRBV7-9 and TRBJ1-2, with 10 bases fitting TRBD1. The CDR3 extends over 15 amino acids. Trimming removed 5 bases from V and 4 bases from J; junction bases left unmatched: 7. Germline V gives CDR1 SEHNR, CDR2 FQNEAQ (reference sequence).

The V call is TRBV27, the J call TRBJ2-7; D unclear. Trimming cost V 8 bases and J 6 bases, with 20 bases left between them. The CDR3 spans 14 residues. Germline V gene sequence: CDR1 MNHEY, CDR2 SMNVEV (reference sequence). CDR3 protein: CASPSRYSKREQYF. DNA for the CDR3: TGTGCCAGCCCCTCCCGGTACAGTAAACGCGAGCAGTACTTC.

The CDR3 DNA is TGTGCCAGCAGCTACGCCGGGACTAGCGGTTACAATGAGCAGTTCTTC. It translates to CASSYAGTSGYNEQFF. The chain recombines TRBV7-2 with TRBJ2-1, with TRBD2 matching over 11 bases. V trimming: 4 bases; J trimming: 4 bases; junction bases outside the gene matches: 6. Germline V gene sequence: CDR1 SGHTA, CDR2 FQGNSA. The CDR3 is made up of 16 amino acids.

The V call is TRBV5-1, the J call TRBJ2-3; 7 bases align to TRBD2. CDR1 and CDR2 (germline): SGHRS, YFSETQ. The CDR3 is 13 residues long. Germline trimming cut 3 bases from V and 11 bases from J; bases unmatched to any gene: 9. The DNA for the CDR3 is TGCGCCAGCAGCTGGGGGACTACCGACGGGCAGTATTTT. Amino acid sequence: CASSWGTTDGQYF.

The chain recombines TRBV6-6 with TRBJ1-3; D remains ambiguous. The CDR3 extends over 14 amino acids. V lost 6 bases and J 0 bases, leaving 9 bases between the germline ends. Germline V gene lookup returns CDR1 MNHNY and CDR2 SVGAGI (reference sequence). CDR3 coding DNA: TGTGCCAGCAGAAGAGGCGACTCTGGAAACACCATATATTTT. Translation: CASRRGDSGNTIYF.

V and J are TRBV6-1 and TRBJ2-7; D is possibly TRBD1 or TRBD2 (5 bases each). V was shortened by 6 bases and J by 4 bases, with 16 bases between the two germline ends. This CDR3 has 14 amino acids. From germline, CDR1 is MNHNS and CDR2 SASEGT. This CDR3 reads CASSPARERYEQYF. CDR3 DNA sequence: TGTGCCAGCAGCCCGGCCAGGGAGAGGTACGAGCAGTACTTC.

The rearrangement uses TRBV5-1 and TRBJ1-4; TRBD1 aligns across 8 bases. Germline V lookup: CDR1 SGHRS, CDR2 YFSETQ. This CDR3 is 14 amino acids long. V shed 3 bases, J shed 7 bases, and the junction held 5 bases outside the gene matches. The DNA of the CDR3 is TGCGCCAGCAGCTGGGGACAGGAGGGTGAAAAACTGTTTTTT. Translated, it gives CASSWGQEGEKLFF.

V gene TRBV6-5 combines with J gene TRBJ2-1; 8 bases map to TRBD2. V lost 8 bases, J lost 4 bases, and 10 bases stayed unmatched. The germline gives CDR1 MNHEY, CDR2 SVGAGI. There are 15 residues in the CDR3. The CDR3 sequence: CASALTSGDYNEQFF. CDR3 in DNA: TGTGCCAGCGCTCTTACTAGCGGCGATTACAATGAGCAGTTCTTC.

V gene TRBV29-1 combines with J gene TRBJ2-3; a weak D match, TRBD1 (5 bases). This CDR3 is 13 amino acids long. CDR1 is SQVTM and CDR2 is ANQGSEA in the germline V gene. Trimming cost V 4 bases and J 0 bases, with 8 bases left between them. DNA of the CDR3: TGCAGCGTTGCCGGACAAAGCACAGATACGCAGTATTTT. Translation: CSVAGQSTDTQYF.

The V gene is TRBV18, the J gene TRBJ2-3, with 14 bases that match TRBD2. The CDR3 covers 16 residues. The germline CDR1 and CDR2 sequences are KGHSH and LQKENI. Trimming cost V 3 bases and J 4 bases; bases outside gene matches: 3. In nucleotides, the CDR3 is TGTGCCAGCTCACCCCGACTAGCGGGAGGGCCAGATACGCAGTATTTT. Protein product: CASSPRLAGGPDTQYF.

This clone was counted between two and nine times. The chain recombines TRBV9 with TRBJ1-1; weak D call: TRBD1 (6 bases). Between the trimmed V and J ends, which lost 4 bases and 1 base, there was a span of 11 bases. The CDR3 runs to 14 residues. The V gene's germline CDR1 is SGDLS and CDR2 YYNGEE. The CDR3 nucleotides are TGTGCCAGCAGCCCACGACAGGAGAACACTGAAGCTTTCTTT. This translates into CASSPRQENTEAFF.

The table lists this clone with a count of one. The chain uses TRBV14 and TRBJ2-3; D gene uncertain. The CDR3 length is 13 residues. The ends were cut back, 4 bases at V and 3 bases at J, with 8 bases in the middle. From germline, CDR1 is SGHDN and CDR2 FVKESK. This chain's CDR3 is CASSRSGTDTQYF. The CDR3 coding sequence is TGTGCCAGCAGCCGAAGTGGGACAGATACGCAGTATTTT.

The V call is TRBV7-9, the J call TRBJ2-5; 8 bases map to TRBD1. CDR3 length equals 16 residues. J was trimmed by 2 bases and V by 5 bases; bases with no gene match: 10. Germline V CDR1 and CDR2: SEHNR, FQNEAQ (reference sequence). The CDR3 is CASSLTPWDRQETQYF. The CDR3 DNA reads as TGTGCCAGCAGCCTCACTCCCTGGGACAGGCAAGAGACCCAGTACTTC.